One sample yielded the 18 T cell receptor beta chains listed below, sequenced in a study of early T cells in non-severe SARS-CoV-2 infection. In TCRdb, the 5' RACE reads were re-called with MiXCR into one record per CDR3 protein. In the table there are more than 75,000 distinct CDR3 sequences, roughly 13% of which are singletons. The sequencing sample was made of whole blood. These TCRs come from an adult who was a healthcare worker with PCR-confirmed SARS-CoV-2 infection or an uninfected control (not recorded which).

The rearrangement links TRBV28 to TRBJ2-6; the D is unclear. The V end lost 6 bases, the J end lost 5 bases, and 11 bases lay between the germline ends. This CDR3 is built from 14 residues. The germline V gene encodes CDR1 MDHEN and CDR2 SYDVKM. CDR3 in DNA: TGTGCCAGCAGCTCACCGAGTCGGGCCAACGTCCTGACTTTC. Its protein is CASSSPSRANVLTF.

This clonotype occurred a few times. The V call is TRBV13, the J call TRBJ1-1; 7 nucleotides agree with TRBD1. CDR3 size: 14 residues. J gave up 2 bases and V 3 bases, and 3 bases lay outside the gene matches. Per the germline V gene, CDR1 is PRHDT and CDR2 is FYEKMQ (reference sequence). Written as DNA, the CDR3 is TGTGCCAGCAGCTTCCACAGGGGAAACACTGAAGCTTTCTTT. It translates to CASSFHRGNTEAFF. The full variable domain, rest sourced from reference TRBV13 and TRBJ1-1, is AAGVIQSPRHLIKEKRETATLKCYPIPRHDTVYWYQQGPGQDPQFLISFYEKMQSDKGSIPDRFSAQQFSDYHSELNMSSLELGDSALYFCASSFHRGNTEAFFGQGTRLTVV.

The chain is built from TRBV7-9 and TRBJ1-2; tentative D call: TRBD1 (5 bases). V lost 5 bases and J 1 base, leaving 11 bases between the germline ends. Germline V lookup: CDR1 SEHNR, CDR2 FQNEAQ (reference sequence). The CDR3 extends over 14 amino acids. This CDR3 reads CASSLTTVNYGYTF. CDR3 in DNA: TGTGCCAGCAGCCTAACGACAGTTAACTATGGCTACACCTTC.

The rearrangement links TRBV29-1 to TRBJ1-1; D remains ambiguous. The V gene lost 4 bases and the J gene lost 0 bases, with 9 bases spanning the gap. The CDR3 sequence is 13 residues long. The V gene's germline CDR1 is SQVTM and CDR2 ANQGSEA. The CDR3 DNA sequence: TGCAGCGTTGTTGGGGTGTTGAACACTGAAGCTTTCTTT. It is translated as CSVVGVLNTEAFF.

The rearrangement joins TRBV6-1 to TRBJ2-5; possible D gene TRBD1, 5 bases. The CDR3 runs 15 residues. Trimming removed 0 bases from V and 4 bases from J, with 12 bases in between. The germline CDR1 and CDR2 sequences are MNHNS and SASEGT. This CDR3 is CASSEAKGFRETQYF. The CDR3 DNA reads TGTGCCAGCAGTGAAGCTAAGGGGTTTCGAGAGACCCAGTACTTC.

In this sample, this clonotype turned up a few times. The chain combines TRBV7-9 with TRBJ2-5; TRBD2 is a possible D gene (5 bases). V lost 7 bases and J 5 bases, leaving 20 bases between the germline ends. The length of the CDR3 is 15 residues. Germline assignment: CDR1 SEHNR and CDR2 FQNEAQ (reference sequence). The CDR3 region is CASTVGRASDETQYF. The CDR3, as DNA: TGTGCCAGCACCGTCGGGCGGGCTAGTGACGAGACCCAGTACTTC.

The J gene is TRBJ2-7, the V gene TRBV6-5, with D unclear. CDR1 and CDR2 (germline): MNHEY, SVGAGI. The CDR3 runs to 13 residues. V lost 8 bases and J 2 bases, leaving 13 bases between the germline ends. CDR3 bases: TGTGCCAGCGGTCAGATGCCTACCTACGAGCAGTACTTC. Translation gives CASGQMPTYEQYF.

There are a few counts of this clonotype. This chain links TRBV29-1 with TRBJ2-7; 7 nucleotides agree with TRBD1. Trimming removed 4 bases from V and 6 bases from J; junction bases left unmatched: 6. The CDR3 loop spans 12 amino acids. CDR1 is SQVTM and CDR2 is ANQGSEA in the germline V gene. CDR3 DNA: TGCAGCGTTGTAGGGGGCCGGAGCGAGCAGTACTTC. Its translation: CSVVGGRSEQYF.

This clonotype came up once. The J gene is TRBJ2-3, the V gene TRBV5-6, with D maybe TRBD1 (5 bases). Trimming took 3 bases from V and 2 from J, leaving 13 bases between them. The CDR3 is made up of 15 amino acids. Germline V gene lookup returns CDR1 SGHDT and CDR2 YYEEEE. In nucleotides, the CDR3 is TGTGCCAGCAGCTCCCCAGGGAAAATCACAGATACGCAGTATTTT. It translates to CASSSPGKITDTQYF.

This clonotype was detected a few times. The chain couples TRBV9 to TRBJ2-1; tentative D call: TRBD2 (6 bases). This CDR3 contains 15 residues. Trimming left V 0 bases short and J 4 bases short, with 11 bases between. Germline assignment: CDR1 SGDLS and CDR2 YYNGEE. CDR3: CASSVGLGVYNEQFF. CDR3 bases: TGTGCCAGCAGCGTAGGACTAGGGGTATACAATGAGCAGTTCTTC.

This clonotype was found a few times. The chain carries TRBV28 and TRBJ1-5; D is ambiguous. Trimming shortened V by 3 bases and J by 9 bases, and 9 bases separated the two germline ends. Germline V CDR1 and CDR2: MDHEN, SYDVKM. This CDR3 contains 12 residues. CDR3 sequence (DNA): TGTGCCAGCAGTTTGGTCGCCGGGCCCCAGCATTTT. It yields the protein CASSLVAGPQHF.

In this sample, this clonotype turned up many times. This rearrangement joins TRBV5-1 to TRBJ2-7, with TRBD2 identical over 9 bases. J gave up 0 bases and V 0 bases, and 1 base lay outside the gene matches. The length of the CDR3 is 15 residues. CDR1 SGHRS and CDR2 YFSETQ come from the germline V gene. DNA for the CDR3: TGCGCCAGCAGCTTGGTACTAGCGGGCTCCTACGAGCAGTACTTC. Its protein is CASSLVLAGSYEQYF.

This CDR3 reads CASSPSDGRQQETQYF. Here the CDR3 DNA reads TGTGCCAGCAGTCCTTCGGACGGGCGACAGCAAGAGACCCAGTACTTC. J is TRBJ2-5 and V is TRBV28; tentatively, D is TRBD1 (5 bases). This CDR3 is built from 16 residues. V was shortened by 5 bases and J by 2 bases, with 18 bases between the two germline ends. Germline-derived CDR1 and CDR2 are MDHEN and SYDVKM.

This chain uses TRBV12-3 or TRBV12-4 with TRBJ1-5; D may be TRBD1 (6 bases). The ends were cut back, 5 bases at V and 3 bases at J, with 11 bases in the middle. The CDR3 covers 14 residues. CDR3 coding DNA: TGTGCCAGCAGTGAGTACAGGGACAATCAGCCCCAGCATTTT. It codes for CASSEYRDNQPQHF.

The V call is TRBV4-1, the J call TRBJ2-4, with D perhaps TRBD2 (5 bases). V lost 1 base and J lost 5, with 24 bases in between. Germline CDR1 MGHRA, CDR2 YSYEKL. CDR3 size: 19 residues. The CDR3 region is CASSQAHYGVRVEENIQYF. CDR3 DNA: TGCGCCAGCAGCCAAGCCCATTACGGGGTCCGGGTGGAAGAAAACATTCAGTACTTC.

This rearrangement joins TRBV5-1 to TRBJ1-3, with D possibly matching TRBD1 (5 bases). V lost 4 bases, J lost 0 bases, and 14 bases lay in between. This CDR3 region has 16 residues. Germline CDR1 is SGHRS and CDR2 is YFSETQ. CDR3 coding DNA: TGCGCCAGCAGCGGGGACGTCTTCAGCTCTGGAAACACCATATATTTT. It specifies CASSGDVFSSGNTIYF.

In nucleotides, the CDR3 is TGTGCCAGCAGCCGCCGAGCGGGGGGGCCTGGCGGGGAGCTGTTTTTT. This gives the protein CASSRRAGGPGGELFF. The chain carries TRBV7-6 and TRBJ2-2; TRBD2 matches at 10 bases. Unmatched junction bases numbered 10, after V lost 5 bases and J lost 7 bases. Germline assignment: CDR1 SGHVS and CDR2 FNYEAQ. The CDR3 consists of 16 residues. The whole variable domain, remainder taken from reference TRBV7-6 and TRBJ2-2, is GAGVSQSPRYKVTKRGQDVALRCDPISGHVSLYWYRQALGQGPEFLTYFNYEAQQDKSGLPNDRFSAERPEGSISTLTIQRTEQRDSAMYRCASSRRAGGPGGELFFGEGSRLTVL.

In this sample, this clonotype turned up many times. The V gene is TRBV20-1, the J gene TRBJ1-5; 10 bases align to TRBD1. Trimming cost V 2 bases and J 2 bases; bases outside gene matches: 3. Germline V gene lookup returns CDR1 DFQATT and CDR2 SNEGSKA (reference sequence). The CDR3 spans 15 residues. This chain's CDR3 is CSARKGTGGNQPQHF. The CDR3 DNA reads TGCAGTGCTAGAAAGGGGACAGGGGGCAATCAGCCCCAGCATTTT.